A selection of T cell receptor beta chains follows, all from one sample in a study of T cells after yellow fever vaccination. Each CDR3 protein is one row after TCRdb ran MiXCR on the 5' RACE reads. The table records just under 600,000 distinct CDR3 sequences, about 13% of them present only once. The sequenced sample was PBMCs, obtained on the day of the yellow fever booster vaccination. The source is a man aged 25 to 40 who received the YFV17D yellow fever vaccine. CDR3s include the opening cysteine and the closing phenylalanine or tryptophan. Each record gives: clone size, J gene, D gene, V gene, CDR3 protein, CDR3 DNA. The D gene is left open where the match is weak. Part of the rows lack a size; the others show once, few, many or a class for expanded clones.

abundance: few
j_gene: TRBJ2-7
d_gene: -
v_gene: TRBV29-1
CDR3aa: CSVAATLNEQYF
CDR3nt: TGCAGCGTTGCTGCCACCCTCAACGAGCAGTACTTC

abundance: few
j_gene: TRBJ2-3
d_gene: TRBD2
v_gene: TRBV7-2
CDR3aa: CASSLNLAGATDTQYF
CDR3nt: TGTGCCAGCAGCTTGAATTTAGCGGGAGCCACAGATACGCAGTATTTT

abundance: -
j_gene: TRBJ2-1
d_gene: -
v_gene: TRBV6-5
CDR3aa: CASSYWGAYNEQFF
CDR3nt: TGTGCCAGCAGTTACTGGGGGGCCTACAATGAGCAGTTCTTC

abundance: -
j_gene: TRBJ2-5
d_gene: TRBD2
v_gene: TRBV20-1
CDR3aa: CSASLGGRRETQYF
CDR3nt: TGCAGTGCTAGTTTGGGCGGGAGACGGGAGACCCAGTACTTC

abundance: few
j_gene: TRBJ2-5
d_gene: TRBD1
v_gene: TRBV28
CDR3aa: CASSLGQGASHRSGTQYF
CDR3nt: TGTGCCAGCAGTTTAGGACAGGGGGCGAGTCACCGAAGTGGGACCCAGTACTTC

abundance: many
j_gene: TRBJ2-1
d_gene: -
v_gene: TRBV5-1
CDR3aa: CASSLERGRYNEQFF
CDR3nt: TGCGCCAGCAGCTTGGAACGGGGGCGCTACAATGAGCAGTTCTTC

abundance: -
j_gene: TRBJ2-5
d_gene: -
v_gene: TRBV5-6
CDR3aa: CASSRPGKETQYF
CDR3nt: TGTGCCAGCAGCCGCCCGGGGAAAGAGACCCAGTACTTC

abundance: -
j_gene: TRBJ2-7
d_gene: TRBD1
v_gene: TRBV5-5
CDR3aa: CASSFSGQGVYEQYF
CDR3nt: TGTGCCAGCAGCTTTTCTGGACAGGGAGTCTACGAGCAGTACTTC

abundance: -
j_gene: TRBJ2-1
d_gene: -
v_gene: TRBV5-1
CDR3aa: CASSLGSGDELFF
CDR3nt: TGCGCCAGCAGCTTGGGCTCCGGGGATGAGCTGTTCTTC

abundance: -
j_gene: TRBJ2-7
d_gene: -
v_gene: TRBV10-3
CDR3aa: CAISERTDYEQYF
CDR3nt: TGTGCCATCAGTGAACGGACCGACTACGAGCAGTACTTC

abundance: -
j_gene: TRBJ2-7
d_gene: TRBD1
v_gene: TRBV27
CDR3aa: CASRGTVPSYEQYF
CDR3nt: TGTGCCAGCAGGGGGACAGTACCCTCCTACGAGCAGTACTTC

abundance: few
j_gene: TRBJ1-2
d_gene: -
v_gene: TRBV12-3/TRBV12-4
CDR3aa: CASSRTPGREGYTF
CDR3nt: TGTGCCAGCAGCCGCACCCCCGGGCGGGAAGGCTACACCTTC

abundance: -
j_gene: TRBJ2-7
d_gene: -
v_gene: TRBV20-1
CDR3aa: CSAARSLDEQYF
CDR3nt: TGCAGTGCGGCCAGGTCATTGGACGAGCAGTACTTC

abundance: -
j_gene: TRBJ1-1
d_gene: TRBD1
v_gene: TRBV5-1
CDR3aa: CASSPWTGANTEAFF
CDR3nt: TGCGCCAGCAGCCCTTGGACAGGGGCGAACACTGAAGCTTTCTTT

abundance: few
j_gene: TRBJ2-3
d_gene: -
v_gene: TRBV29-1
CDR3aa: CSVDRDTQYF
CDR3nt: TGCAGCGTTGATCGGGATACGCAGTATTTT

abundance: few
j_gene: TRBJ2-1
d_gene: TRBD2
v_gene: TRBV19
CDR3aa: CASSIGGSDRDEQFF
CDR3nt: TGTGCCAGTAGTATAGGCGGGAGCGATCGAGATGAGCAGTTCTTC

abundance: many
j_gene: TRBJ1-1
d_gene: -
v_gene: TRBV6-5
CDR3aa: CASSYQIRGTEAFF
CDR3nt: TGTGCCAGCAGTTACCAGATCCGGGGCACTGAAGCTTTCTTT